This T cell receptor beta chain was recovered during a study of cytomegalovirus exposure and HLA in healthy donors. The donors, nominally healthy at sampling, likely had unrecorded immune exposures. PCR primers comprised 60 Vbeta and 13 Jbeta primers. Some clones are missing from TCRdb's copy, which holds only in-frame ones; the method was immunoSEQ multiplex PCR. The sample shows 110,000 to 150,000 clones, roughly 80% of them seen only once. In regard to this clone: Antigen: not known.

V was pared by 6 bases and J by 0 bases, with 12 bases between. The germline CDR1 and CDR2 sequences are SEHNR and FQNEAQ (reference sequence). This CDR3 spans 15 amino acids. Study outcomes and limitations: Published work reported that the classifier diagnosed cytomegalovirus status with high specificity and sensitivity. In a later analysis, a genetic analysis reported fewer productive-TCR N-insertions in an Asian-associated ancestry cluster than the cohort average. V segments that were indistinguishable, TRBV6-2 and TRBV6-3 among them, were omitted from analysis.

The clonotype comes from a man aged 40-55 years in good health and CMV-seronegative. The chain is built from TRBV7-9 and TRBJ1-3, with D possibly matching TRBD1 (6 bases). Sequenced input: PBMCs. The CDR3 reads CASSLTGLSGNTIYF. Written as DNA, the CDR3 is TGTGCCAGCAGTTTGACAGGTCTCTCTGGAAACACCATATATTTT.